Only a few counts were recorded for the clone carrying this T cell receptor (beta chain). The antigen is not known. The entry originates in a study of cytomegalovirus exposure and HLA in healthy donors. From germline, CDR1 is ENHRY and CDR2 SYGVKD. CDR3 length: 13 residues. Trimming removed 10 bases from V and 1 base from J; junction bases left unmatched: 6. Notes on the study in general: In a later analysis, at a false discovery rate of 0.05, roughly 17,000 TCR beta sequences matched HLA alleles.

The PCR ran on 60 Vbeta and 13 Jbeta primers. Measured with immunoSEQ multiplex PCR; TCRdb has only the in-frame clones, and not every one. This sample has fewer than 110,000 clones, with less than 80% found just once. V and J are TRBV10-3 and TRBJ1-1; TRBD1 agrees at 7 bases. This TCR derives from a man aged 40-49 years in good health and CMV-seronegative. The specimen sequenced was PBMCs. The CDR3 is CATRQGANTEAFF. The CDR3 coding sequence is TGTGCCACTCGACAGGGTGCGAACACTGAAGCTTTCTTT.